This T cell receptor beta chain was profiled in a study of shared clonotypes between healthy human individuals. Method: immunoSEQ multiplex PCR; TCRdb's copy keeps in-frame clones and lacks some. Here the sample spans around 750,000 clones, about 74% being singletons. This clone was found once. J gave up 1 base and V 4 bases, and 10 bases lay outside the gene matches. The CDR3 is 17 amino acids. Germline-derived CDR1 and CDR2 are MNHEY and SMNVEV (reference sequence). Sequenced input: memory CD4+ T cells sorted from blood. As to subset: CD45RA-negative fraction. The rearrangement uses TRBV27 and TRBJ2-7; TRBD2 agrees at 10 bases. The source of this sequence is a woman aged 25 to 45 in good health. The CDR3: CASSSSGTSGISYEQYF. In nucleotides, the CDR3 is TGTGCCAGCAGTTCATCGGGTACTAGCGGGATTTCCTACGAGCAGTACTTC.